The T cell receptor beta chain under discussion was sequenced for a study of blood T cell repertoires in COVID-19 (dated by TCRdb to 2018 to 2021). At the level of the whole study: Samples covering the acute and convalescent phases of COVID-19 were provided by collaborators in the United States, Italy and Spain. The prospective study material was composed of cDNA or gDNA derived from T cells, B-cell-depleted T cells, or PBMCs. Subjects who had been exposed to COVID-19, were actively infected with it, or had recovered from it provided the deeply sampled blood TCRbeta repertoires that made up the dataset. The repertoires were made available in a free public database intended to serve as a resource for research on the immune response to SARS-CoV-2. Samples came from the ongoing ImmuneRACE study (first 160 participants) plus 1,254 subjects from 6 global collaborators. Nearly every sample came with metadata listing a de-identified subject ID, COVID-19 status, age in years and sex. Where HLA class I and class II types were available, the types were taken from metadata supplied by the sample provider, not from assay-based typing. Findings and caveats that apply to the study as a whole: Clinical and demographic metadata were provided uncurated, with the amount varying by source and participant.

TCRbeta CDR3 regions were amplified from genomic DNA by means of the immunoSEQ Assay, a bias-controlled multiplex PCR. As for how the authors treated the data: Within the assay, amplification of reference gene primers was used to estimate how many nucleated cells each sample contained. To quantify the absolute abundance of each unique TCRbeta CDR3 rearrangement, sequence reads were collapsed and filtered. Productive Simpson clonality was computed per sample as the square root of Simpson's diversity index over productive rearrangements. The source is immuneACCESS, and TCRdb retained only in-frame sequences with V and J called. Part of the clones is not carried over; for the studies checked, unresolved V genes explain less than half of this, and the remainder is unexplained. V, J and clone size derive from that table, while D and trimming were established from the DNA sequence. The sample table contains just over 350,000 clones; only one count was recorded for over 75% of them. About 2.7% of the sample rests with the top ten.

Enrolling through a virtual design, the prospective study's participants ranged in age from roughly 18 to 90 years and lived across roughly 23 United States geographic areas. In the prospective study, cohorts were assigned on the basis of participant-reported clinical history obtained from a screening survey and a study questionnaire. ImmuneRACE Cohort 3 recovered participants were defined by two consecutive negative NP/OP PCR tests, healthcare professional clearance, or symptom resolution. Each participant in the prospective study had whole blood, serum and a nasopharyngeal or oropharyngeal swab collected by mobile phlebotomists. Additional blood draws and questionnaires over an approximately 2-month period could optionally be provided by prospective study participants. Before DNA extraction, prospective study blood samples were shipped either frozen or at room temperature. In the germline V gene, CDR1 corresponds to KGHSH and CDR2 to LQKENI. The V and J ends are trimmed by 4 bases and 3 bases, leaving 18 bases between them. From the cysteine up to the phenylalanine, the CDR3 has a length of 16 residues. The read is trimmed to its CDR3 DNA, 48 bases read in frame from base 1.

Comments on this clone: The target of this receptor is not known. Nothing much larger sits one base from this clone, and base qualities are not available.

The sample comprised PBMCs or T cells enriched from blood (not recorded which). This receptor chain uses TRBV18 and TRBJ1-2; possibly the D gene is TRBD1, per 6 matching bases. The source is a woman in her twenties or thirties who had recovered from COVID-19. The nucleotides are TGTGCCAGCTCACTTTCTGCGGGGGCAACGGACTATGGCTACACCTTC. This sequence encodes CASSLSAGATDYGYTF.